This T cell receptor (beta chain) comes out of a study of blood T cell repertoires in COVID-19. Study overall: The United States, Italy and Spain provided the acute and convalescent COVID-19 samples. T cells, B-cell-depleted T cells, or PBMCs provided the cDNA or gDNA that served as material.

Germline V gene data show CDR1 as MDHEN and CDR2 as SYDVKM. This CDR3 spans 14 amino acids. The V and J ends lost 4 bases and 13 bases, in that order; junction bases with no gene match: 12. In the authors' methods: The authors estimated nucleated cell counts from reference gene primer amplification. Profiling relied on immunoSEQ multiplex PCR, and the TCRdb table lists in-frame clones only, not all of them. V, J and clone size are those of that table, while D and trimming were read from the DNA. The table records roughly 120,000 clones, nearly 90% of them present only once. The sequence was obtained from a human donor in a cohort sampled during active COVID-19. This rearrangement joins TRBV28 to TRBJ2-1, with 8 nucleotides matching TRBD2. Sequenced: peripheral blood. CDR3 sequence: CASSSPGLAPRQFF. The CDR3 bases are TGTGCCAGCAGTTCCCCAGGACTAGCCCCCCGCCAGTTCTTC.